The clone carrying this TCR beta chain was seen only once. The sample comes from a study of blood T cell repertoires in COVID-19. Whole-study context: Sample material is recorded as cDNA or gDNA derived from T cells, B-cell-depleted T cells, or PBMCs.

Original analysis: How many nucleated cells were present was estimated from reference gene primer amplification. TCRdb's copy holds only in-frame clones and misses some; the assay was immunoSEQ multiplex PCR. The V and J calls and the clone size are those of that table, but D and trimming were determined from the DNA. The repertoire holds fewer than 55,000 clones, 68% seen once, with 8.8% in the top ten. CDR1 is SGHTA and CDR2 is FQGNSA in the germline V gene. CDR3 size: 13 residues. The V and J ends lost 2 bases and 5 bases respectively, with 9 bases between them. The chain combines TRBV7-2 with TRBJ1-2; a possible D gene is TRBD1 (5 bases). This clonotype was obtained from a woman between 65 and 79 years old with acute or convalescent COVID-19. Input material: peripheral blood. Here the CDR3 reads CASSLPQGYGYTF. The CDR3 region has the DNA TGTGCCAGCAGCTTACCTCAGGGATATGGCTACACCTTC.